This T cell receptor beta chain is from a study of blood T cell repertoires in COVID-19. About the research overall: The origin of the acute and convalescent COVID-19 samples was the United States, Italy and Spain. Sources were T cells, B-cell-depleted T cells, or PBMCs; the material itself was cDNA or gDNA.

Those enrolled in Seattle joined during active infection and were followed longitudinally afterward. From germline, CDR1 is MNHEY and CDR2 SMNVEV (reference sequence). CDR3 length: 14 amino acids. Trimming removed 3 bases at V and 4 bases at J, with 12 bases between. Original processing methods: Amplification from reference gene primers served as the basis for estimated nucleated cell counts. Some clones are missing from TCRdb's copy, which holds only in-frame ones; the method was immunoSEQ multiplex PCR. From that table come the V and J calls and clone size; the DNA was used to work out D and trimming. Of around 280,000 clones listed, roughly 91% are singletons.

The receptor's source is a woman aged 25 to 45 with COVID-19, enrolled during active disease. The gene calls are TRBV27 and TRBJ1-1, with D hard to call. Input material: peripheral blood. Written as DNA, the CDR3 is TGTGCCAGCAGTTTTCTCTCGTCGGGCACTGAAGCTTTCTTT. Its translation is CASSFLSSGTEAFF.